This is a list of T cell receptor beta chains from one sample in a study of T-cell memory formation after mild COVID-19. TCRdb itself ran the 5' RACE reads through MiXCR, one entry per CDR3 protein. The sample contains tens of thousands of distinct CDR3 sequences, 16% of which appear only once. Sequenced material: PBMCs or a T cell subset sorted from them (not recorded which). These receptors were collected from an adult woman who had mild COVID-19 (a few samples of this study predate the infection). Cell type and time point are not known. Each CDR3 is given with its conserved first and last residue. Each record gives: V gene, D gene, J gene, clone size, CDR3 protein, CDR3 DNA. A D gene is named only where the DNA matches it firmly. The size entry is marked missing in some rows and otherwise reads once, few, many or a size class.

TRBV7-9	NA	TRBJ1-2	NA	CASSYEGPNYGYTF	TGTGCCAGCAGCTACGAGGGCCCAAACTATGGCTACACCTTC
TRBV11-3	NA	TRBJ1-1	NA	CASSPGGNTEAFF	TGTGCAAGCAGCCCGGGAGGGAACACTGAAGCTTTCTTT
TRBV7-8	NA	TRBJ2-2	few	CASSLAAGAPSLNTGELFF	TGTGCCAGCAGCTTAGCGGCAGGAGCCCCCTCTCTGAACACCGGGGAGCTGTTTTTT
TRBV30	TRBD2	TRBJ2-5	NA	CAWSSSGVWETQYF	TGTGCCTGGAGTTCTAGCGGGGTATGGGAGACCCAGTACTTC
TRBV15	NA	TRBJ1-1	few	CATESSMTAVNTEAFF	TGTGCCACCGAATCCTCTATGACAGCTGTGAACACTGAAGCTTTCTTT
TRBV29-1	TRBD2	TRBJ2-2	few	CSVEDRRLAGSGELFF	TGCAGCGTTGAAGATCGACGACTAGCGGGTTCCGGGGAGCTGTTTTTT
TRBV7-9	NA	TRBJ2-3	few	CASSFRTTGEGRDTQYF	TGTGCCAGCAGCTTTAGAACGACAGGGGAGGGAAGGGATACGCAGTATTTT
TRBV7-9	NA	TRBJ2-7	few	CASSPADPGEQYF	TGTGCCAGCAGCCCGGCGGATCCTGGCGAGCAGTACTTC
TRBV11-3	TRBD2	TRBJ2-3	few	CASSYSGDDSDTQYF	TGTGCCAGCAGCTATAGCGGGGATGATTCGGATACGCAGTATTTT
TRBV20-1	TRBD1	TRBJ2-7	few	CSARDTTGEPYEQYF	TGCAGTGCTAGAGATACGACAGGGGAACCGTACGAGCAGTACTTC
TRBV6-2/TRBV6-3	NA	TRBJ1-1	NA	CASSYTPLHRIHVEAFF	TGTGCCAGCAGTTACACCCCATTACACCGGATCCACGTTGAAGCTTTCTTT
TRBV20-1	TRBD2	TRBJ2-3	few	CSASFEREYADTQYF	TGCAGTGCTAGTTTCGAGCGGGAGTACGCAGATACGCAGTATTTT
TRBV6-2/TRBV6-3	NA	TRBJ2-2	NA	CASSLQGEGAGELFF	TGTGCCAGCAGTCTCCAGGGTGAAGGGGCCGGGGAGCTGTTTTTT
TRBV7-3	NA	TRBJ2-3	NA	CASSSGYVSTDTQYF	TGTGCCAGCAGCTCTGGTTATGTTAGCACAGATACGCAGTATTTT
TRBV13	NA	TRBJ2-7	NA	CASSRGGGTYEQYF	TGTGCCAGCAGCCGGGGAGGGGGCACCTACGAGCAGTACTTC
TRBV7-9	NA	TRBJ2-3	NA	CASSSRGAEDTQYF	TGTGCCAGCAGTTCCAGGGGCGCGGAAGATACGCAGTATTTT
TRBV7-6	NA	TRBJ2-7	NA	CASSLVSTEQYF	TGTGCCAGCAGCTTAGTCTCAACCGAGCAGTACTTC
TRBV5-1	NA	TRBJ1-2	many	CASSNSGQSYGYTF	TGCGCCAGCAGCAACTCCGGACAGAGCTATGGCTACACCTTC
TRBV12-3/TRBV12-4	TRBD2	TRBJ2-5	few	CASSPSSGSGQETQYF	TGTGCCAGCAGTCCCTCTAGCGGGAGTGGCCAAGAGACCCAGTACTTC
TRBV4-1	NA	TRBJ2-7	few	CASSQEWFGHYEQYF	TGCGCCAGCAGCCAAGAATGGTTCGGACACTACGAGCAGTACTTC
TRBV14	TRBD2	TRBJ2-1	NA	CASSQDLRREPFF	TGTGCCAGCAGCCAAGATCTGCGGCGGGAGCCGTTCTTC
TRBV19	NA	TRBJ2-1	once	CASSSPGEGSNEQFF	TGTGCCAGTAGTAGTCCAGGGGAGGGTTCCAATGAGCAGTTCTTC
TRBV7-9	NA	TRBJ2-1	NA	CASSSSRGGSYNEQFF	TGTGCCAGCAGCTCTTCGCGCGGAGGCTCCTACAATGAGCAGTTCTTC
TRBV27	TRBD2	TRBJ2-2	few	CASSLLAGGPGTGELFF	TGTGCCAGCAGTTTACTAGCGGGAGGGCCCGGCACCGGGGAGCTGTTTTTT
TRBV6-5	NA	TRBJ2-3	many	CASSYLKDTDTQYF	TGTGCCAGCAGTTACCTAAAAGACACAGATACGCAGTATTTT
TRBV5-4	TRBD1	TRBJ1-2	once	CASSLGDSGYGYTF	TGTGCCAGCAGCTTGGGGGACAGTGGCTATGGCTACACCTTC
TRBV6-5	NA	TRBJ2-1	NA	CASRGGASYNEQFF	TGTGCCAGCAGGGGGGGAGCCTCGTACAATGAGCAGTTCTTC
TRBV9	NA	TRBJ2-1	NA	CASSGTPGGRGEQFF	TGTGCCAGCAGCGGGACCCCCGGCGGCCGCGGTGAGCAGTTCTTC
TRBV18	NA	TRBJ2-5	NA	CASSPDLQETQYF	TGTGCCAGCTCACCGGACCTCCAAGAGACCCAGTACTTC
TRBV18	NA	TRBJ2-3	many	CASSPRTDTQYF	TGTGCCAGCTCACCACGGACAGATACGCAGTATTTT
TRBV4-1	TRBD2	TRBJ2-1	NA	CASSQGGGGMDNEQFF	TGCGCCAGCAGCCAAGGAGGCGGGGGTATGGACAATGAGCAGTTCTTC
TRBV12-3/TRBV12-4	TRBD1	TRBJ2-5	few	CASSSDRGEETQYF	TGTGCCAGCAGCTCGGACAGGGGCGAAGAGACCCAGTACTTC
TRBV11-2	NA	TRBJ2-7	few	CASRDEGRRLDEQYF	TGTGCCAGCAGGGACGAAGGGAGGCGTCTCGACGAGCAGTACTTC
TRBV11-3	NA	TRBJ1-1	NA	CASSLALYTEAFF	TGTGCCAGCAGCCTTGCCCTATACACTGAAGCTTTCTTT
TRBV4-3	TRBD2	TRBJ2-3	few	CASSQDGLAGGNADTQYF	TGCGCCAGCAGCCAAGATGGACTAGCGGGAGGGAATGCAGATACGCAGTATTTT
TRBV30	TRBD1	TRBJ1-2	NA	CAWSQQGGYGYTF	TGTGCCTGGAGTCAACAGGGGGGGTATGGCTACACCTTC
TRBV20-1	TRBD2	TRBJ2-3	NA	CSAHPPRLAGADTQYF	TGCAGTGCTCACCCCCCCCGTCTAGCGGGAGCAGATACGCAGTATTTT
TRBV12-3/TRBV12-4	TRBD2	TRBJ2-1	NA	CASRMMGLAGKPYNEQFF	TGTGCCAGCAGAATGATGGGACTAGCGGGAAAGCCCTACAATGAGCAGTTCTTC
TRBV5-6	NA	TRBJ1-1	few	CASSFPEDLQGNTEAFF	TGTGCCAGCAGCTTCCCGGAAGACCTTCAAGGGAACACTGAAGCTTTCTTT
TRBV24-1	TRBD1	TRBJ2-1	once	CATSDLGARAGGPSSYNEQFF	TGTGCCACCAGTGATTTAGGAGCAAGAGCAGGGGGCCCGAGCTCCTACAATGAGCAGTTCTTC
TRBV6-1	TRBD1	TRBJ2-7	NA	CASAIRTGESYEQYF	TGTGCCAGCGCGATCCGGACAGGGGAATCCTACGAGCAGTACTTC
TRBV7-6	TRBD2	TRBJ2-5	NA	CASSSHVAGGRETQYF	TGTGCCAGCAGCTCCCACGTGGCGGGGGGTCGAGAGACCCAGTACTTC
TRBV7-8	NA	TRBJ2-2	NA	CASRLVRPELFF	TGTGCCAGCAGACTAGTCCGGCCCGAGCTGTTTTTT
TRBV5-1	TRBD1	TRBJ2-1	few	CASSLAGTGGRNEQFF	TGCGCCAGCAGCTTGGCCGGGACAGGGGGCAGGAATGAGCAGTTCTTC
TRBV11-2	NA	TRBJ2-1	many	CASSNINEQFF	TGTGCCAGCAGCAACATCAATGAGCAGTTCTTC
TRBV7-3	NA	TRBJ2-5	many	CASSLYQETQYF	TGTGCCAGCAGCTTGTACCAAGAGACCCAGTACTTC
TRBV30	NA	TRBJ2-7	few	CAWSVLDYEQYF	TGTGCCTGGAGTGTACTTGACTACGAGCAGTACTTC
TRBV4-1	NA	TRBJ2-3	NA	CASSGGTDTQYF	TGCGCCAGCAGCGGGGGCACAGATACGCAGTATTTT
TRBV11-2	TRBD2	TRBJ2-7	NA	CASSSSGGDGYEQYF	TGTGCCAGCAGCTCGAGCGGGGGAGACGGTTACGAGCAGTACTTC
TRBV27	TRBD2	TRBJ2-1	few	CASSDTSGSLFYNEQFF	TGTGCCAGCAGTGATACTAGCGGGAGCCTCTTTTACAATGAGCAGTTCTTC
TRBV10-3	NA	TRBJ2-5	few	CAISDRTALGSQETQYF	TGTGCCATCAGTGACAGGACAGCCCTGGGAAGCCAAGAGACCCAGTACTTC
TRBV7-9	NA	TRBJ2-5	few	CASSLGIAETQYF	TGTGCCAGCAGCTTAGGAATAGCGGAGACCCAGTACTTC
TRBV5-1	NA	TRBJ2-3	few	CASSIGSYTDTQYF	TGCGCCAGCAGTATCGGGTCGTACACAGATACGCAGTATTTT
TRBV27	NA	TRBJ2-1	few	CASTQGLEQFF	TGTGCCAGCACTCAGGGGCTTGAGCAGTTCTTC
TRBV7-6	NA	TRBJ2-1	NA	CASSLYSNEQFF	TGTGCCAGCAGCTTATACAGCAATGAGCAGTTCTTC
TRBV30	NA	TRBJ2-7	many	CALGDSFSYEQYF	TGTGCCCTGGGAGACAGCTTCTCCTACGAGCAGTACTTC
TRBV5-4	NA	TRBJ2-1	few	CASSTGRNEQFF	TGTGCCAGCAGTACAGGGCGGAATGAGCAGTTCTTC
TRBV5-1	NA	TRBJ2-1	many	CASSPRGTGSTYNEQFF	TGCGCCAGCAGCCCCAGGGGGACCGGGAGTACCTACAATGAGCAGTTCTTC
TRBV5-1	TRBD1	TRBJ2-5	few	CASSLTGGFQETQYF	TGCGCCAGCAGCTTGACAGGGGGCTTCCAAGAGACCCAGTACTTC
TRBV30	NA	TRBJ2-2	few	CAWSRISGELFF	TGTGCCTGGAGCAGGATCTCCGGGGAGCTGTTTTTT